A selection of T cell receptor beta chains follows, all from one sample in a study of cytomegalovirus exposure and HLA in healthy donors. The method was immunoSEQ multiplex PCR; TCRdb's version includes in-frame clones alone and lacks a portion of them. This sample has around 160,000 clones, with around 86% found just once. Sequencing was carried out using PBMCs. The receptors were sampled from a human donor in good health. Each CDR3 is given without its conserved first and last residue.

V gene: TRBV15; J gene: TRBJ2-3; CDR3 protein: ATSRRPDSWADTQY
V gene: TRBV2; J gene: TRBJ2-2; CDR3 protein: ASRGTGGIGELF
V gene: TRBV27; J gene: TRBJ2-2; CDR3 protein: ASSPAGTGNTGELF
V gene: TRBV11-2; J gene: TRBJ2-3; CDR3 protein: ASSLGRGASVTDTQY
V gene: TRBV6-5; J gene: TRBJ1-1; CDR3 protein: ASSYRQGNTEAF
V gene: TRBV5-1; J gene: TRBJ1-2; CDR3 protein: ASSLGQGANGGYT
V gene: TRBV29-1; J gene: TRBJ1-4; CDR3 protein: SVVLSPGGIEKLF
V gene: TRBV5-8; J gene: TRBJ2-2; CDR3 protein: ASSLLAGELF
V gene: TRBV10-2; J gene: TRBJ1-1; CDR3 protein: ASSDPGMNTEAF
V gene: TRBV6-1; J gene: TRBJ1-1; CDR3 protein: ASSPGNTEAF
V gene: TRBV7-3; J gene: TRBJ2-3; CDR3 protein: ASSLGHRDTQY
V gene: TRBV19; J gene: TRBJ1-5; CDR3 protein: ASSTPGTGIQPQH
V gene: TRBV11-3; J gene: TRBJ2-1; CDR3 protein: ASSLVETGGRYNEQF
V gene: TRBV9; J gene: TRBJ1-3; CDR3 protein: ASSGLGREAGNTIY
V gene: TRBV6-1; J gene: TRBJ1-5; CDR3 protein: ASSVGREGRQPQH
V gene: TRBV27; J gene: TRBJ2-3; CDR3 protein: ASSLEGTSGTDTQY
V gene: TRBV27; J gene: TRBJ2-1; CDR3 protein: ACTKGSGANEQF
V gene: TRBV7-3; J gene: TRBJ2-7; CDR3 protein: ASSPGLAGGIPYEQY
V gene: TRBV7-9; J gene: TRBJ1-6; CDR3 protein: ASSLTGTGESPLH
V gene: TRBV13; J gene: TRBJ2-7; CDR3 protein: ASSLSPGLLSYEQY
V gene: TRBV19; J gene: TRBJ2-3; CDR3 protein: ASSSHRVLNTDTQY
V gene: TRBV2; J gene: TRBJ1-6; CDR3 protein: ASQGQGGSYNSPLH
V gene: TRBV11-3; J gene: TRBJ2-7; CDR3 protein: ASSLRLAVEQY
V gene: TRBV4-2; J gene: TRBJ2-3; CDR3 protein: ASSQDLLTQY
V gene: TRBV28; J gene: TRBJ2-7; CDR3 protein: ASSLVQGFHEQY
V gene: TRBV2; J gene: TRBJ2-1; CDR3 protein: ASSEWTSGREQF
V gene: TRBV6-5; J gene: TRBJ1-2; CDR3 protein: ASSPIPTVHYGYT
V gene: TRBV5-1; J gene: TRBJ2-3; CDR3 protein: ASSLEPSGAPDTQY
V gene: TRBV11-2; J gene: TRBJ2-5; CDR3 protein: ASSFDPGTQETQY
V gene: TRBV5-4; J gene: TRBJ2-5; CDR3 protein: ASSIRLAGETQY
V gene: TRBV4-1; J gene: TRBJ2-7; CDR3 protein: ASSQEGRGHQDEQY
V gene: TRBV11-3; J gene: TRBJ2-7; CDR3 protein: AEEDPHKHEQY
V gene: TRBV6-1; J gene: TRBJ2-7; CDR3 protein: ASSQGANEQY
V gene: TRBV6-1; J gene: TRBJ1-5; CDR3 protein: ASSNSPNQPQH
V gene: TRBV4-3; J gene: TRBJ1-2; CDR3 protein: ASSSGAVRGPYGYT
V gene: TRBV19; J gene: TRBJ2-1; CDR3 protein: ASTPGTSGDQF
V gene: TRBV6-4; J gene: TRBJ2-2; CDR3 protein: ASSDGEDTGELF
V gene: TRBV25-1; J gene: TRBJ2-3; CDR3 protein: ASSVQGAVTDTQY
V gene: TRBV5-6; J gene: TRBJ2-5; CDR3 protein: ASNIAWDSSQETQY
V gene: TRBV6-5; J gene: TRBJ2-5; CDR3 protein: ASSYSRTSLETQY
V gene: TRBV14; J gene: TRBJ1-2; CDR3 protein: ASSQDLISGYT
V gene: TRBV9; J gene: TRBJ1-3; CDR3 protein: ASSLSGVDGRTGVGNTIY
V gene: TRBV19; J gene: TRBJ2-3; CDR3 protein: ASKVSGADTQY
V gene: TRBV25-1; J gene: TRBJ1-2; CDR3 protein: ASTGNSDRGGGYT
V gene: TRBV9; J gene: TRBJ2-2; CDR3 protein: ASSGTHRGGTGELF
V gene: TRBV2; J gene: TRBJ1-5; CDR3 protein: ASSKEGQPNQPQH
V gene: TRBV29-1; J gene: TRBJ2-5; CDR3 protein: SVDPASDQETQY